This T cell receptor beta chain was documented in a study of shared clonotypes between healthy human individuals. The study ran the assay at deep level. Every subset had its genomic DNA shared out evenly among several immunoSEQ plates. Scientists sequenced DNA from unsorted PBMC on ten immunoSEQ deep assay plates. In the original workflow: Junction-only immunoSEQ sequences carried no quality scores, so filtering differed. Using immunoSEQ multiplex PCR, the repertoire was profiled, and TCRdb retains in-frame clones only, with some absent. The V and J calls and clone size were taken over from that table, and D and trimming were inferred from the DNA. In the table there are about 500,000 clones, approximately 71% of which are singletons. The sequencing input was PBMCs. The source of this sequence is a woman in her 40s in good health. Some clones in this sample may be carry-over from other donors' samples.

CDR3 amino acids: CASSLGWLDGVEQYF. The CDR3 DNA sequence: TGTGCCAGCAGCTTAGGATGGCTAGATGGGGTAGAGCAGTACTTC. The V and J genes are TRBV11-2 and TRBJ2-7; D not resolved. The CDR3 has 15 amino acids. Germline-derived CDR1 and CDR2 are SGHAT and FQNNGV. Between the trimmed V and J ends, which lost 1 base and 7 bases, there was a span of 17 bases.